This entry features one TCR beta chain sequence. As yet, its antigen is unknown. The CDR3 totals 18 residues. Germline V CDR1 and CDR2: SGHTA, FQGNSA. V gave up 1 base and J gave up 6 bases; unmatched junction bases: 15. These data belong to a study of shared clonotypes between healthy human individuals. Broader study findings: Blood was the only sampled material, and tissue repertoires likely differ. Donor scarcity curtailed the genetic and exposure-history diversity represented herein.

Sequenced by immunoSEQ multiplex PCR; TCRdb stores in-frame clones only, minus some. Of roughly 490,000 clones in the sample, about 82% were seen once. The chain recombines TRBV7-2 with TRBJ2-7; 10 bases are shared with TRBD1. Sequencing was performed on PBMCs. The receptor was isolated from a middle-aged woman in good health. Some clones in this sample may be carry-over from other donors' samples. CDR3 region: CASSLVAPGRGTGVEQYF. The CDR3 DNA sequence: TGTGCCAGCAGCTTAGTGGCCCCGGGAAGGGGGACAGGGGTCGAGCAGTACTTC. The full variable domain, its missing parts supplied by reference TRBV7-2 and TRBJ2-7, is GAGVSQSPSNKVTEKGKDVELRCDPISGHTALYWYRQSLGQGLEFLIYFQGNSAPDKSGLPSDRFSAERTGGSVSTLTIQRTQQEDSAVYLCASSLVAPGRGTGVEQYFGPGTRLTVT.